Following are 3 T cell receptor beta chains from one sample sequenced in a study of OX40 agonist ivuxolimab in advanced cancers. Sequencing used immunoSEQ multiplex PCR; TCRdb keeps in-frame clones, though not all of them. The table shows around 76,000 clones, with around 94% occurring only once. The sequences come from CD4+ or CD8+ T cells sorted from blood, collected in a trial of the OX40 agonist ivuxolimab. The receptors were sampled from an adult with an advanced solid tumor such as melanoma, head and neck, liver or kidney cancer.

The genes are TRBV19 and TRBJ1-1, with a tentative D call TRBD1 (6 bases). CDR1 is LNHDA, CDR2 SQIVND, per germline (reference sequence). This CDR3 comprises 14 residues. V lost 6 bases and J 5 bases, leaving 16 bases between the germline ends. The CDR3 DNA sequence: TGTGCCAGTAGAGTCACAGGGAAAGATACTGAAGCTTTCTTT. Translating gives CASRVTGKDTEAFF.

CDR3 amino acids: CASSLGGASGNEQFF. The CDR3 nucleotides are TGCGCCAGCAGCTTGGGGGGCGCTAGCGGGAATGAGCAGTTCTTC. V gene TRBV5-1 combines with J gene TRBJ2-1, with 8 bases that match TRBD2. The ends lost 0 bases at V and 7 bases at J; junction bases unmatched: 6. CDR1 and CDR2 (germline): SGHRS, YFSETQ. The CDR3 extends over 15 amino acids.

The chain employs TRBV28 and TRBJ1-1; D perhaps matches TRBD1 (6 bases). Trimming stripped 7 bases from V and 4 bases from J, with 22 bases between. The germline V gene has CDR1 MDHEN and CDR2 SYDVKM. This CDR3 region has 16 residues. CDR3 residues: CASTSTGSWVGTEAFF. In DNA form, the CDR3 reads TGTGCCAGCACCTCAACAGGGTCCTGGGTCGGCACTGAAGCTTTCTTT.